One and the same sample provided the 8 T cell receptor beta chains below, sequenced in a study of control samples from healthy donors and cancer patients. Here immunoSEQ multiplex PCR was the method, and the copy in TCRdb shows in-frame clones only, minus some. Among 75,000 to 100,000 clones, about 85% were seen once, and the ten largest hold 1.3%. The specimen was blood. The receptors here all came from a woman aged 45-59 years in good health.

The J gene is TRBJ2-1, the V gene TRBV28, with TRBD2 matching 9 bases. Germline V lookup: CDR1 MDHEN, CDR2 SYDVKM. V was clipped by 2 bases and J by 8 bases; unmatched bases: 7. CDR3 length: 15 residues. CDR3 in amino acids: CASSLSGRISYEQFF. CDR3 sequence (DNA): TGTGCCAGCAGTTTAAGCGGGAGGATCTCATATGAGCAGTTCTTC.

The chain has TRBV18 and TRBJ2-7, with D tentatively TRBD1 or TRBD2 (5 bases each). Trimming pared 3 bases from V and 4 bases from J, leaving 7 bases between. Per the germline V gene, CDR1 is KGHSH and CDR2 is LQKENI. CDR3 length equals 12 residues. CDR3 in DNA: TGTGCCAGCTCACCTGGGGGATACGAGCAGTACTTC. It yields the protein CASSPGGYEQYF. Together with reference TRBV18 and TRBJ2-7, the CDR3 gives the full variable domain: NAGVMQNPRHLVRRRGQEARLRCSPMKGHSHVYWYRQLPEEGLKFMVYLQKENIIDESGMPKERFSAEFPKEGPSILRIQQVVRGDSAAYFCASSPGGYEQYFGPGTRLTVT.

This chain connects TRBV11-1 to TRBJ1-3, with a weak D call TRBD1 (5 bases). V lost 3 bases and J lost 3, with 12 bases in between. There are 15 residues in the CDR3. The germline V gene encodes CDR1 SGHAT and CDR2 FQDESV (reference sequence). CDR3 DNA sequence: TGTGCCAGCAGCTTGGGGGTCTTTCGTGGAAACACCATATATTTT. It translates to CASSLGVFRGNTIYF.

The chain joins TRBV29-1 to TRBJ2-2, with D possibly being TRBD1 or TRBD2 (5 bases each). V gave up 3 bases and J gave up 3 bases, with 11 bases separating them. CDR1 and CDR2 (germline): SQVTM, ANQGSEA. The CDR3 runs 14 residues. The DNA of the CDR3 is TGCAGCGTTGAGGGGACGACAGACACCGGGGAGCTGTTTTTT. This translates into CSVEGTTDTGELFF.

V is TRBV5-5 and J is TRBJ2-2; 10 nucleotides match TRBD2. Trimming took 0 bases from V and 1 from J; bases not matched to a gene: 6. The germline gives CDR1 SGHKS, CDR2 YYEKEE (reference sequence). The CDR3 loop spans 18 amino acids. CDR3 amino acids: CASSLDWSSGRNTGELFF. The CDR3 region has the DNA TGTGCCAGCAGCTTGGATTGGTCTAGCGGGAGGAACACCGGGGAGCTGTTTTTT.

The chain uses TRBV9 and TRBJ1-4; TRBD1 is a possible D gene (6 bases). This CDR3 region has 15 residues. Germline loops: CDR1 SGDLS, CDR2 YYNGEE. Trimming removed 3 bases from V and 7 bases from J, with 16 bases in between. Written as DNA, the CDR3 is TGTGCCAGCAGCGCCAGGAGGGGGTACGGTGAAAAACTGTTTTTT. It yields the protein CASSARRGYGEKLFF.

The rearrangement uses TRBV28 and TRBJ1-2, with 8 bases identical to TRBD1. Germline loops: CDR1 MDHEN, CDR2 SYDVKM. V lost 5 bases and J lost 5; bases outside the gene matches: 7. The CDR3 is 14 amino acids. Written as DNA, the CDR3 is TGTGCCAGCAGTGCAGGGGGCGCCAGGTATGGCTACACCTTC. Its protein product is CASSAGGARYGYTF.

The chain employs TRBV27 and TRBJ1-6; the D is unclear. There are 17 residues in the CDR3. The germline V and J ends were trimmed by 3 bases and 6 bases, with 18 bases remaining between them. The germline gives CDR1 MNHEY, CDR2 SMNVEV (reference sequence). CDR3 nucleotide sequence: TGTGCCAGCAGTTTTTACGGGAGGCAGTCGGGTAATTCACCCCTCCACTTT. Translating gives CASSFYGRQSGNSPLHF.